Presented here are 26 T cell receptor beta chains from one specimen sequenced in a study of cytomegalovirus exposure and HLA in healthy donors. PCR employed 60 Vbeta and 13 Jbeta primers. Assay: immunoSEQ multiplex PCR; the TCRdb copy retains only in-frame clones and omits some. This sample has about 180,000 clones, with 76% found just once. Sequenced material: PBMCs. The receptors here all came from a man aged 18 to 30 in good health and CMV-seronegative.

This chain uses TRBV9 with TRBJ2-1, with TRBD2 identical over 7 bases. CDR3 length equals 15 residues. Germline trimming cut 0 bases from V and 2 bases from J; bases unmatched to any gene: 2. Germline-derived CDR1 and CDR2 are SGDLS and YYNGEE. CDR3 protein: CASSVDGRTYNEQFF. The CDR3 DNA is TGTGCCAGCAGCGTAGACGGGAGGACCTACAATGAGCAGTTCTTC.

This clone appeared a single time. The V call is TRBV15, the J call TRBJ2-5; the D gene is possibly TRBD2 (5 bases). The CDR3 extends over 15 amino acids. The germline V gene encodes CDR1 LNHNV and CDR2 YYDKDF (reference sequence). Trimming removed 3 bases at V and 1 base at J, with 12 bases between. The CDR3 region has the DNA TGTGCCACCAGCAGGGACCCCAGCGGCCAAGAGACCCAGTACTTC. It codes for CATSRDPSGQETQYF.

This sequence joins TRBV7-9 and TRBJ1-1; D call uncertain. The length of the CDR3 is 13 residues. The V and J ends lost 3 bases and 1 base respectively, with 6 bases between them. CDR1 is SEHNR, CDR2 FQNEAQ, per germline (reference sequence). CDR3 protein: CASSFPQNTEAFF. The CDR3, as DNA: TGTGCCAGCAGCTTCCCACAGAACACTGAAGCTTTCTTT.

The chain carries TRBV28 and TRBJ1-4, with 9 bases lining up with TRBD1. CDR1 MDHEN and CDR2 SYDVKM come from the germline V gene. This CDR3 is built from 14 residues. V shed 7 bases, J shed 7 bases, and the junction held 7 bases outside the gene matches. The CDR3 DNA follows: TGTGCCAGCAACAAACAGGGGGCGGGTGAAAAACTGTTTTTT. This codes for CASNKQGAGEKLFF.

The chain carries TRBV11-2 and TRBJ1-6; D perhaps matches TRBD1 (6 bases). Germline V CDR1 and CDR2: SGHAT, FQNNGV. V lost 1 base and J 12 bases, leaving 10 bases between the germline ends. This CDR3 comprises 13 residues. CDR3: CASSLARGGPLHF. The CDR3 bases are TGTGCCAGCAGCTTAGCTAGAGGGGGACCCCTCCACTTT.

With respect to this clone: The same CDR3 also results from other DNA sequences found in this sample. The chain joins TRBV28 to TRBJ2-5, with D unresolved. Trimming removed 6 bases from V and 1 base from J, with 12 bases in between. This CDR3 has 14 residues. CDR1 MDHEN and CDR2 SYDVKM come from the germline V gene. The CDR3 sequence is CASSPLAVQETQYF. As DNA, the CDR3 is TGTGCCAGCAGCCCGTTGGCGGTCCAAGAGACCCAGTACTTC.

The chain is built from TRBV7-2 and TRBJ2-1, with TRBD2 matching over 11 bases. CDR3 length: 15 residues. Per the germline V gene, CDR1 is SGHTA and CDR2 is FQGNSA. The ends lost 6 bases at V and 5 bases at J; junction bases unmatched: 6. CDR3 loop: CASSLSGGGHNEQFF. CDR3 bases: TGTGCCAGCAGTCTTAGCGGGGGGGGTCACAATGAGCAGTTCTTC. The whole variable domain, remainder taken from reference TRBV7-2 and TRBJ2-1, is GAGVSQSPSNKVTEKGKDVELRCDPISGHTALYWYRQSLGQGLEFLIYFQGNSAPDKSGLPSDRFSAERTGGSVSTLTIQRTQQEDSAVYLCASSLSGGGHNEQFFGPGTRLTVL.

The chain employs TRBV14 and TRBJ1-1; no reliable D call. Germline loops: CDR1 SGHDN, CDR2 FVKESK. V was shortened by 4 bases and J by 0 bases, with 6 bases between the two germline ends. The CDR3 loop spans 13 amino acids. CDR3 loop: CASSLPLNTEAFF. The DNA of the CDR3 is TGTGCCAGCAGCCTCCCCTTGAACACTGAAGCTTTCTTT. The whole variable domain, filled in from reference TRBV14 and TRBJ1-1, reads EAGVTQFPSHSVIEKGQTVTLRCDPISGHDNLYWYRRVMGKEIKFLLHFVKESKQDESGMPNNRFLAERTGGTYSTLKVQPAELEDSGVYFCASSLPLNTEAFFGQGTRLTVV.

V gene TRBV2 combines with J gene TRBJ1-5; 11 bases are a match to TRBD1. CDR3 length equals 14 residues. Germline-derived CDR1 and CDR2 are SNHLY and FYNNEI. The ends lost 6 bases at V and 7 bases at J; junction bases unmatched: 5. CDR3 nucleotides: TGTGCCAGCAGCCCGGACAGGGGGCGACAGCCCCAGCATTTT. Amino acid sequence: CASSPDRGRQPQHF. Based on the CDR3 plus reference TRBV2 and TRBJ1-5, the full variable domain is EPEVTQTPSHQVTQMGQEVILRCVPISNHLYFYWYRQILGQKVEFLVSFYNNEISEKSEIFDDQFSVERPDGSNFTLKIRSTKLEDSAMYFCASSPDRGRQPQHFGDGTRLSIL.

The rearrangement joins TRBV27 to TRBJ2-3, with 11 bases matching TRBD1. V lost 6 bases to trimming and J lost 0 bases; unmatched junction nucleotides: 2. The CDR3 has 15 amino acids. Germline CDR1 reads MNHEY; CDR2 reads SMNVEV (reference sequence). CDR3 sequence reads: CASSGQGASTDTQYF. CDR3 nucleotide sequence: TGTGCCAGCAGCGGACAGGGGGCGAGCACAGATACGCAGTATTTT.

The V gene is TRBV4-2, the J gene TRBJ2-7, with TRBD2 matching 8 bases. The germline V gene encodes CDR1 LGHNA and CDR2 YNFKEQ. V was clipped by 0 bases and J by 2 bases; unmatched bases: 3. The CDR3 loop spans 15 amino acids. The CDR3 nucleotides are TGTGCCAGCAGCCAAGATCTGGGACTAGCCTACGAGCAGTACTTC. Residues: CASSQDLGLAYEQYF.

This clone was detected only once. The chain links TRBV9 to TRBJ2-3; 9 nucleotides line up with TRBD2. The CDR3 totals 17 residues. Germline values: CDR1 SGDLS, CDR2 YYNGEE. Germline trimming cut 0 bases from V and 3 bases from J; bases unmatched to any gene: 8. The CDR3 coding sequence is TGTGCCAGCAGCGTAGAGCAGGGGACTAGCAGTACAGATACGCAGTATTTT. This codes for CASSVEQGTSSTDTQYF.

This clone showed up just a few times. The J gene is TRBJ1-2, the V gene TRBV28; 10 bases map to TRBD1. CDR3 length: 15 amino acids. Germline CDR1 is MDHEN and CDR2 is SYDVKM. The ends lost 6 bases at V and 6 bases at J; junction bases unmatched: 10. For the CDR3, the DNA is TGTGCCAGCAGCTTCAGGGACAGGGGTTGGAATGGCTACACCTTC. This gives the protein CASSFRDRGWNGYTF.

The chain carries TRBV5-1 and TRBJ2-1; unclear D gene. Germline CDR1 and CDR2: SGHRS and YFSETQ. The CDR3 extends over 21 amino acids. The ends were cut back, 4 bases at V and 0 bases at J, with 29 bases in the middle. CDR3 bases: TGCGCCAGCAGCCATCGAATGTTGAGAACTTCTGTAACGAGCTCCTACAATGAGCAGTTCTTC. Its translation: CASSHRMLRTSVTSSYNEQFF.

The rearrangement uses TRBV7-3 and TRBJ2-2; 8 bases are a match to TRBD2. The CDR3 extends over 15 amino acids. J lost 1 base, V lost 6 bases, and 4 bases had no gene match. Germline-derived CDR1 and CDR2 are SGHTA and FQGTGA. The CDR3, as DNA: TGTGCCAGCAGGGGGGGACTAGGGAACACCGGGGAGCTGTTTTTT. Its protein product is CASRGGLGNTGELFF.

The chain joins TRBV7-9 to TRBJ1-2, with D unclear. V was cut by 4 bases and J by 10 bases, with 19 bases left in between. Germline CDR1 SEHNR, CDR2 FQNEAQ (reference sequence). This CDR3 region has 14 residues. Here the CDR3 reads CASSSAPTPGFYTF. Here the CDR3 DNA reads TGTGCCAGCAGCTCAGCTCCGACGCCGGGTTTCTACACCTTC.

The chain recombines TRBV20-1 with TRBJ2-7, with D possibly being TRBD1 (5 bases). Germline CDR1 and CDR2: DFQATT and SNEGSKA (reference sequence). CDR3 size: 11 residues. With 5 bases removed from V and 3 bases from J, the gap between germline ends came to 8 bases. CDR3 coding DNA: TGCAGTGCTTCGGACAACTACGAGCAGTACTTC. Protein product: CSASDNYEQYF.

This CDR3 is CASSLAQGSHEQYF. The CDR3 DNA follows: TGTGCCAGCTCATTGGCACAGGGGTCCCACGAGCAGTACTTC. The chain joins TRBV18 to TRBJ2-7; 7 bases align to TRBD1. This CDR3 has 14 residues. After removal of 5 bases from V and 5 bases from J, the junction contained 9 bases not matched to a gene. Germline V lookup: CDR1 KGHSH, CDR2 LQKENI. The full variable domain, with the rest looked up from reference TRBV18 and TRBJ2-7, is NAGVMQNPRHLVRRRGQEARLRCSPMKGHSHVYWYRQLPEEGLKFMVYLQKENIIDESGMPKERFSAEFPKEGPSILRIQQVVRGDSAAYFCASSLAQGSHEQYFGPGTRLTVT.

This chain's CDR3 is CASRNDGETQYF. The CDR3 DNA follows: TGTGCCAGCAGGAACGACGGGGAGACCCAGTACTTC. The rearrangement links TRBV6-5 to TRBJ2-5, with D uncertain. V lost 6 bases, J lost 5 bases, and 10 bases lay in between. Germline V gene sequence: CDR1 MNHEY, CDR2 SVGAGI. The CDR3 covers 12 residues.

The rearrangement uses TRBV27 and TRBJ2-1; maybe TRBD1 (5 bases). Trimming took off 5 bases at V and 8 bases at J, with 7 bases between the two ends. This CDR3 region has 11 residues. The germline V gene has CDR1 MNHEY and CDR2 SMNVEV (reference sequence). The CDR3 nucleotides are TGTGCCAGCAGTAGGGGTTATGAGCAGTTCTTC. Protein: CASSRGYEQFF.

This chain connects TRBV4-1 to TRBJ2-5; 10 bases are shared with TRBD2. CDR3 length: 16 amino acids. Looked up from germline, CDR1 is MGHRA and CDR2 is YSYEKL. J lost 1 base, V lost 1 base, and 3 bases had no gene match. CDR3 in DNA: TGCGCCAGCAGCCAAGGCACTAGCGGGGTCCAAGAGACCCAGTACTTC. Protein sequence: CASSQGTSGVQETQYF.

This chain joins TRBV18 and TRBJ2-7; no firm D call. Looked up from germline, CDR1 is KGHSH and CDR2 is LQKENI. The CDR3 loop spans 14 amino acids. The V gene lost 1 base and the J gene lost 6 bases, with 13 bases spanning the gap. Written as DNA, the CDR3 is TGTGCCAGCTCACCACTTTTAGCCGACTGCGAGCAGTACTTC. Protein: CASSPLLADCEQYF. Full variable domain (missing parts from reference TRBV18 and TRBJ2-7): NAGVMQNPRHLVRRRGQEARLRCSPMKGHSHVYWYRQLPEEGLKFMVYLQKENIIDESGMPKERFSAEFPKEGPSILRIQQVVRGDSAAYFCASSPLLADCEQYFGPGTRLTVT.

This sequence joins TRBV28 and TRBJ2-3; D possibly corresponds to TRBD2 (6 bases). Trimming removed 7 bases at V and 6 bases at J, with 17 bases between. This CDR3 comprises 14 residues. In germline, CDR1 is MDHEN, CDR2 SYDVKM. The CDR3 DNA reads TGTGCCAGCACTCACCCCGGGACTTCGGATACGCAGTATTTT. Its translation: CASTHPGTSDTQYF.

CDR3 protein: CASSVETGVQETQYF. The CDR3 region has the DNA TGTGCCAGCAGCGTAGAGACAGGGGTCCAAGAGACCCAGTACTTC. The chain combines TRBV9 with TRBJ2-5, with TRBD1 identical over 8 bases. Germline V gives CDR1 SGDLS, CDR2 YYNGEE. The V segment lost 0 bases and the J segment 1 base; nucleotides outside the gene matches: 2. The CDR3 consists of 15 residues.

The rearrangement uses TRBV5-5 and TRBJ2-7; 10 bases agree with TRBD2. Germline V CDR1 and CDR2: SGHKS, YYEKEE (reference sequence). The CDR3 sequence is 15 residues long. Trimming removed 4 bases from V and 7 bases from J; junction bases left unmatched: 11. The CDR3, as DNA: TGTGCCAGCAGCCCGCGGCTAGCGGGAGAGGATGAGCAGTACTTC. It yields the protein CASSPRLAGEDEQYF.

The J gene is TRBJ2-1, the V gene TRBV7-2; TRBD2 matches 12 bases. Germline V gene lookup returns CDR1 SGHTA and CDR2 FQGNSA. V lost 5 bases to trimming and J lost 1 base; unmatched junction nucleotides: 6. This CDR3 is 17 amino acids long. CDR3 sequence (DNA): TGTGCCAGCAGCCGGGGACTAGCGGGCATTTCCTACAATGAGCAGTTCTTC. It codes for CASSRGLAGISYNEQFF.